These 26 T cell receptor beta chains share one sample of origin, sequenced in a study of T cells in women clearing cervical HPV infection. The assay was immunoSEQ multiplex PCR, and TCRdb's table has in-frame clones only and misses some. The listing contains 36,000 or so clones. Sequences were obtained from blood buffy coat. These receptors were obtained from a woman aged 18 to 75 with a cervical HPV16 infection that either progressed to CIN3+ or cleared (not recorded which).

A remark on this clone: The observed sequence ends 3 residues before the CDR3 terminus, with the missing tail filled in from the germline J gene. The gene calls are TRBV7-8 and TRBJ2-7; possible D gene TRBD1, 6 bases. Between the trimmed V and J ends, which lost 1 base and 4 bases, there was a span of 14 bases. CDR1 is SGHVS, CDR2 FQNEAQ, per germline. The CDR3 consists of 15 residues. CDR3 DNA, as far as it was read: TGTGCCAGCAGCTTAGTAGGACAGACACGTTACGAG. Protein sequence: CASSLVGQTRYE. The CDR3 reads in full as CASSLVGQTRYEQYF.

As to this clone: The CDR3 end is not reached by the read, which stops 3 residues before it; the germline J gene fills it in. The sample carries other DNA sequences with the same CDR3. The rearrangement uses TRBV5-4 and TRBJ2-7; 7 bases align to TRBD1. J was trimmed by 5 bases and V by 2 bases; bases with no gene match: 10. CDR1 SGHNT and CDR2 YYREEE come from the germline V gene (reference sequence). The CDR3 consists of 15 residues. The CDR3 is CASSLETGAGDEQYF. Partial CDR3 DNA: TGTGCCAGCAGCTTAGAAACAGGGGCTGGGGACGAG.

Worth noting for this clone: One end of the junction does not line up with germline, which may come from a read error. Coverage ceases 3 residues before the CDR3 finishes, and the germline J gene fills in the end. The chain has TRBV4-2 and TRBJ2-3; 11 positions agree with TRBD2. The germline CDR1 and CDR2 sequences are LGHNA and YNFKEQ. This CDR3 has 17 residues. CDR3: CASSQDLAGGIWETQYF. CDR3 DNA, as far as it was read: TGCGCCAGCAGCCAGGATCTAGCGGGGGGAATTTGGGAGACG.

About this clone: The read terminates 3 residues before the CDR3 end, so the remaining end is supplied by the germline J gene. J is TRBJ2-7 and V is TRBV2, with 9 bases identical to TRBD1. Germline V gene sequence: CDR1 SNHLY, CDR2 FYNNEI. The CDR3 totals 13 residues. The ends lost 6 bases at V and 6 bases at J; junction bases unmatched: 6. The CDR3 bases that were read are TGTGCCAGCAGATTTGGACAGGGGAGCGAG. As protein: CASRFGQGSE. The full CDR3 protein is CASRFGQGSEQYF.

Worth noting for this clone: The read terminates 3 residues before the CDR3 end, so the remaining end is supplied by the germline J gene. The chain links TRBV7-9 to TRBJ1-4; possible D gene TRBD1, 5 bases. Germline V lookup: CDR1 SEHNR, CDR2 FQNEAQ (reference sequence). The CDR3 has 13 amino acids. The sequenced CDR3 bases are TGTGCCAGCAGCATGGGGCCCTCAGAGGAA. Its translation: CASSMGPSEE. The full CDR3 is CASSMGPSEELFF.

Worth noting for this clone: The read ends 3 residues before the CDR3 terminus; that terminus is restored from the germline J gene. The genes are TRBV2 and TRBJ1-5, with a possible D match to TRBD1 (6 bases). CDR1 is SNHLY and CDR2 is FYNNEI in the germline V gene. Trimming removed 7 bases from V and 0 bases from J, with 7 bases in between. CDR3 length equals 13 residues. CDR3 in amino acids: CASNRDSNQPQHF. The CDR3 DNA, read in part, is TGTGCCAGCAACAGGGATAGCAATCAGCCC.

CDR3 residues: CASTESGLERNQPQHF. The CDR3 DNA, read in part, is TGTGCCAGTACGGAGTCAGGGCTCGAAAGGAATCAGCCC. The chain recombines TRBV19 with TRBJ1-5; D is perhaps TRBD1 (5 bases). The sequenced fragment ends 3 residues before the CDR3 boundary, so the rest is inferred from the germline J gene. The germline V gene encodes CDR1 LNHDA and CDR2 SQIVND (reference sequence). The CDR3 length is 16 residues. The V end was cut by 7 bases, the J end by 4 bases, with 20 bases between. Full variable domain (missing parts from reference TRBV19 and TRBJ1-5): DGGITQSPKYLFRKEGQNVTLSCEQNLNHDAMYWYRQDPGQGLRLIYYSQIVNDFQKGDIAEGYSVSREKKESFPLTVTSAQKNPTAFYLCASTESGLERNQPQHFGDGTRLSIL.

Concerning this clone itself: The observed sequence ends 3 residues before the CDR3 terminus, with the missing tail filled in from the germline J gene. The chain uses TRBV5-1 and TRBJ2-3, with 11 bases matching TRBD1. There are 16 residues in the CDR3. Germline trimming cut 3 bases from V and 4 bases from J; bases unmatched to any gene: 7. The V gene's germline CDR1 is SGHRS and CDR2 YFSETQ. CDR3 loop: CASSSGTGGLADTQYF. CDR3 DNA, as far as it was read: TGCGCCAGCAGCTCCGGGACAGGGGGGTTGGCAGATACG.

In regard to this clone: The CDR3 end lies 3 residues beyond the end of the read and is filled in from the germline J gene. The rearrangement links TRBV20-1 to TRBJ2-7; the match to TRBD2 covers 8 bases. The germline CDR1 and CDR2 sequences are DFQATT and SNEGSKA (reference sequence). Trimming took 6 bases from V and 2 from J; bases not matched to a gene: 9. The CDR3 loop spans 14 amino acids. The CDR3 DNA, read in part, is TGCAGTGCCACTAACCCTAGCGGGCCCTACGAG. This codes for CSATNPSGPYE. The CDR3 reads in full as CSATNPSGPYEQYF.

Comment on this clone: The CDR3 is cut off 3 residues early in the read; its end comes from the germline J gene. V gene TRBV6-1 combines with J gene TRBJ2-1, with D tentatively TRBD1 (6 bases). CDR3 length equals 16 residues. Trimming took off 4 bases at V and 0 bases at J, with 13 bases between the two ends. In germline, CDR1 is MNHNS, CDR2 SASEGT. CDR3 amino acids: CASSGQGSHSYNEQFF. The covered CDR3 bases are TGTGCCAGCAGTGGCCAGGGGTCCCACTCCTACAATGAG.

Of note for this clone: The DNA ends 3 residues before the CDR3 does, and the rest of the CDR3 is filled in from the germline J gene. This chain joins TRBV6-2 or TRBV6-3 and TRBJ1-1; TRBD1 might be the D (5 bases). Germline V lookup: CDR1 MNHEY, CDR2 SVGEGT. V shed 0 bases and J shed 3 bases, with 11 bases lying between them. This CDR3 region has 15 residues. The CDR3 region is CASSYSNQGDTEAFF. CDR3 DNA, as far as it was read: TGTGCCAGCAGTTACTCGAATCAGGGCGACACTGAA.

Remarks on this clone: The CDR3 extends 3 residues past the end of the read, so its final part is completed from the germline J gene. V gene TRBV5-1 combines with J gene TRBJ2-5, with D tentatively TRBD1 (6 bases). Trimming took off 5 bases at V and 2 bases at J, with 13 bases between the two ends. This CDR3 region has 14 residues. Per the germline V gene, CDR1 is SGHRS and CDR2 is YFSETQ. The DNA read from the CDR3 is TGCGCCAGCAGATACTCCGGGACACAAGAGACC. Translated, it gives CASRYSGTQET. The entire CDR3 sequence reads CASRYSGTQETQYF.

Note on this clone: The read ends 3 residues before the CDR3 terminus; that terminus is restored from the germline J gene. The chain combines TRBV20-1 with TRBJ2-7, with a possible D match to TRBD1 (6 bases). Germline V gives CDR1 DFQATT, CDR2 SNEGSKA (reference sequence). The CDR3 is made up of 13 amino acids. V was cut by 3 bases and J by 0 bases, with 9 bases left in between. CDR3 residues: CSASSGDSYEQYF. The part of the CDR3 DNA that was read is TGCAGTGCTAGTTCAGGGGACTCCTACGAG.

Remarks on this clone: With the read ending 3 residues before the CDR3 end, the germline J gene is used to fill in that end. The chain combines TRBV18 with TRBJ1-5; a weak D match, TRBD1 (5 bases). V was pared by 2 bases and J by 7 bases, with 9 bases between. Looked up from germline, CDR1 is KGHSH and CDR2 is LQKENI. The CDR3 covers 13 residues. The CDR3 here is CASSPKPGQPQHF. The covered CDR3 bases are TGTGCCAGCTCACCAAAGCCAGGGCAGCCC. Variable domain in full (rest from reference TRBV18 and TRBJ1-5): NAGVMQNPRHLVRRRGQEARLRCSPMKGHSHVYWYRQLPEEGLKFMVYLQKENIIDESGMPKERFSAEFPKEGPSILRIQQVVRGDSAAYFCASSPKPGQPQHFGDGTRLSIL.

In regard to this clone: The read ends 3 residues shy of where the CDR3 ends; the end is completed using the germline J gene. This chain links TRBV7-9 with TRBJ2-3, with 9 positions matching TRBD1. The CDR3 sequence is 15 residues long. The germline CDR1 and CDR2 sequences are SEHNR and FQNEAQ (reference sequence). CDR3 sequence: CASSLGDRDGETQYF. Partial CDR3 DNA: TGTGCCAGCAGCTTAGGGGACAGGGATGGTGAGACG. Supplemented by reference TRBV7-9 and TRBJ2-3, the full variable domain reads DTGVSQNPRHKITKRGQNVTFRCDPISEHNRLYWYRQTLGQGPEFLTYFQNEAQLEKSRLLSDRFSAERPKGSFSTLEIQRTEQGDSAMYLCASSLGDRDGETQYFGPGTRLTVL.

Of note for this clone: Read data end 3 residues before the CDR3 end; the end is taken from the germline J gene. The chain has TRBV7-6 and TRBJ2-2, with 7 bases identical to TRBD1. There are 14 residues in the CDR3. The germline CDR1 and CDR2 sequences are SGHVS and FNYEAQ. The CDR3 bases that were read are TGTGCCAGCAGCCCAATTGGGACAGATGAAAAG. Encoded protein: CASSPIGTDEK. The full-length CDR3 reads as CASSPIGTDEKLFF.

Comments on this clone: The sequenced fragment ends 3 residues before the CDR3 boundary, so the rest is inferred from the germline J gene. This chain links TRBV20-1 with TRBJ1-1, with D possibly matching TRBD1 (6 bases). The germline CDR1 and CDR2 sequences are DFQATT and SNEGSKA (reference sequence). CDR3 length: 10 residues. The CDR3 protein is CSAPTGDAFF. CDR3 DNA (partial): TGCAGTGCCCCGACAGGAGAT.

In regard to this clone: With the read ending 3 residues before the CDR3 end, the germline J gene is used to fill in that end. V gene TRBV19 combines with J gene TRBJ2-5; 11 bases match TRBD2. CDR3 length: 16 amino acids. V shed 5 bases, J shed 2 bases, and the junction held 7 bases outside the gene matches. The germline gives CDR1 LNHDA, CDR2 SQIVND (reference sequence). CDR3 bases read: TGTGCCAGTAGTCCCGTCCTAGCGGGGGGTCAAGAGACC. It specifies CASSPVLAGGQET. The entire CDR3 reads CASSPVLAGGQETQYF.

Regarding this clone: The read terminates 3 residues ahead of where the CDR3 ends, so the germline J gene completes it. The chain carries TRBV2 and TRBJ1-2, with D unclear. Trimming cost V 0 bases and J 0 bases, with 8 bases left between them. The CDR3 sequence is 15 residues long. The V gene's germline CDR1 is SNHLY and CDR2 FYNNEI. CDR3 DNA, as far as it was read: TGTGCCAGCAGTGAAGCGTCAGGCACTAACTATGGC. It yields the protein CASSEASGTNYG. The CDR3 as a whole reads CASSEASGTNYGYTF. The variable domain in full, with the rest retrieved from reference TRBV2 and TRBJ1-2, is EPEVTQTPSHQVTQMGQEVILRCVPISNHLYFYWYRQILGQKVEFLVSFYNNEISEKSEIFDDQFSVERPDGSNFTLKIRSTKLEDSAMYFCASSEASGTNYGYTFGSGTRLTVV.

CDR3 sequence reads: CAWSPIGQGTSGYTF. The CDR3 bases that were read are TGTGCCTGGAGTCCGATAGGACAGGGGACTTCTGGC. This chain uses TRBV30 with TRBJ1-2, with 9 bases aligning to TRBD1. The read is 3 residues too short to cover the CDR3 end, so that end is filled in from the germline J gene. Germline CDR1 reads GTSNPN; CDR2 reads SVGIG (reference sequence). This CDR3 region has 15 residues. Trimming took 2 bases from V and 7 from J; bases not matched to a gene: 11.

A note on this clone: The read comes to an end 3 residues before the CDR3 does, leaving the germline J gene to fill in the end. The rearrangement links TRBV6-2 or TRBV6-3 to TRBJ1-1; D is unclear. Trimming left V 6 bases short and J 6 bases short, with 14 bases between. Germline values: CDR1 MNHEY, CDR2 SVGEGT. This CDR3 has 13 residues. Partial CDR3 DNA: TGTGCCAGCAGGGGCCGGATGGAGGCTGAA. Its translation is CASRGRMEAE. The complete CDR3 sequence is CASRGRMEAEAFF.

To note about this clone: The read stops 3 residues short of the end of the CDR3; the missing end is completed from the germline J gene. V gene TRBV5-4 combines with J gene TRBJ1-2; tentatively, D is TRBD1 (6 bases). V was pared by 4 bases and J by 5 bases, with 12 bases between. The CDR3 runs to 13 residues. CDR1 and CDR2 (germline): SGHNT, YYREEE (reference sequence). CDR3 sequence: CASSPDRNYGYTF. Incomplete CDR3 DNA: TGTGCCAGCAGCCCCGACAGGAATTATGGC.

Points on this clone: The read ends 3 residues shy of where the CDR3 ends; the end is completed using the germline J gene. The sample has other DNA sequences that encode this CDR3 too. This chain joins TRBV6-1 and TRBJ1-5; 10 bases align to TRBD1. The trim removed 1 base at V and 6 bases at J, leaving 6 bases unmatched. The CDR3 is made up of 16 amino acids. Germline values: CDR1 MNHNS, CDR2 SASEGT. This CDR3 is CASSEGTGGFSQPQHF. Partial CDR3 DNA: TGTGCCAGCAGTGAAGGGACAGGGGGTTTTAGTCAGCCC.

With respect to this clone: The read ends 3 residues before the CDR3 terminus; that terminus is restored from the germline J gene. The chain combines TRBV7-3 with TRBJ2-3; D is undetermined. Germline lookup yields CDR1 SGHTA and CDR2 FQGTGA. The CDR3 has 15 residues. The CDR3 loop reads CASSIKGRRNQPQYF. The CDR3 DNA, read in part, is TGTGCCAGCAGCATAAAGGGTAGGCGCAATCAGCCG. The variable domain in full, completed from reference TRBV7-3 and TRBJ2-3, reads GAGVSQTPSNKVTEKGKYVELRCDPISGHTALYWYRQSLGQGPEFLIYFQGTGAADDSGLPNDRFFAVRPEGSVSTLKIQRTERGDSAVYLCASSIKGRRNQPQYFGPGTRLTVL.

This clone is identified as medium-sized (0.01 to 0.1%) from frequency. The read falls 3 residues short of the CDR3 end, and the missing part is taken from the germline J gene. V and J are TRBV6-2 or TRBV6-3 and TRBJ2-2; D unclear. Germline CDR1 MNHEY, CDR2 SVGEGT. The CDR3 loop spans 14 amino acids. The V gene lost 3 bases and the J gene lost 2 bases, with 7 bases spanning the gap. CDR3 sequence reads: CASSYDTNTGELFF. The covered CDR3 bases are TGTGCCAGCAGTTATGACACCAACACCGGGGAG.

As concerns this clone: Read data end 3 residues before the CDR3 end; the end is taken from the germline J gene. The chain uses TRBV19 and TRBJ1-5, with TRBD1 as a possible D gene (6 bases). Germline loops: CDR1 LNHDA, CDR2 SQIVND (reference sequence). The CDR3 has 10 amino acids. V lost 9 bases, J lost 7 bases, and 7 bases lay in between. CDR3 DNA, as far as it was read: TGTGCCAGCGGACAGCAGCCC. This sequence encodes CASGQQP. The CDR3 in its entirety is CASGQQPQHF.